This TCR beta chain was retrieved from a study of blood T cell repertoires in COVID-19. For the study at large: In each case, the material was cDNA or gDNA derived from T cells, B-cell-depleted T cells, or PBMCs.

Original analysis: Amplification of reference gene primers provided the estimated nucleated cell counts. Produced via immunoSEQ multiplex PCR; TCRdb's table is partial and in-frame only. The DNA gave D and trimming, while V, J and clone size come from that table. The sample carries around 180,000 clones, approximately 84% recorded once. Study members were between about 18 and 95 years old and lived in 20 to 25 US regions. The recovered donors of Cohort 3 showed two negative PCRs, clearance, or symptom resolution. The CDR3 contains 14 residues. V shed 3 bases and J shed 0 bases, with 8 bases lying between them. Germline lookup yields CDR1 SGHTA and CDR2 FQGNSA. In this sample, this clone turned up once.

The rearrangement links TRBV7-2 to TRBJ1-2; possible D gene TRBD1, 5 bases. The receptor's source is a man in his forties or fifties who had recovered from COVID-19. The sequencing sample was made of PBMCs or T cells enriched from blood (not recorded which). The CDR3 DNA reads as TGTGCCAGCAGCTTGGGGGGGTCTAACTATGGCTACACCTTC. This sequence encodes CASSLGGSNYGYTF.